The 8 T cell receptor beta chains in this list originate from one sample, sequenced in a study of shared clonotypes between healthy human individuals (dated by TCRdb to between 2020 and 2021). The library was built by means of the immunoSEQ multiplex PCR assay. TCRdb carries this immuneACCESS record with in-frame sequences only. Its versions omit some clonotypes, under half of them owing to an unresolved V gene in the studies checked, with the rest unexplained. The sample contains more than 550,000 clones, 90% of them found a single time. Jointly, the top ten make up 30% to 40% of the sample. The source material was memory CD8+ T cells from PBMCs. According to the study, the label for this sample's cell subset or site signals: CD45RO+ cells pooled with CCR7-negative TemRA cells. The source is a young man in good health. Some clones in this sample may be carry-over from other donors' samples.

V gene TRBV6-1 combines with J gene TRBJ1-1, with a possible D match to TRBD1 (6 bases). CDR1 and CDR2 (germline): MNHNS, SASEGT. V lost 3 bases and J 1 base, leaving 9 bases between the germline ends. The CDR3 has 14 amino acids. The CDR3 protein is CASSDWDKNTEAFF. In DNA, the CDR3 is TGTGCCAGCAGTGACTGGGACAAGAACACTGAAGCTTTCTTT.

J is TRBJ1-3 and V is TRBV10-3, with TRBD1 matching over 9 bases. V trimming: 5 bases; J trimming: 2 bases; junction bases outside the gene matches: 1. Germline V CDR1 and CDR2: ENHRY, SYGVKD. This CDR3 contains 14 residues. The DNA of the CDR3 is TGTGCCATCAGTAGGGACAGGGCTGGAAACACCATATATTTT. Translated: CAISRDRAGNTIYF.

The rearrangement links TRBV6-1 to TRBJ2-7; 11 nucleotides match TRBD2. Germline-derived CDR1 and CDR2 are MNHNS and SASEGT. V was clipped by 6 bases and J by 0 bases; unmatched bases: 4. This CDR3 contains 15 residues. In nucleotides, the CDR3 is TGTGCCAGCAGGGGGGGACTAGCGGCCTCCTACGAGCAGTACTTC. Translating it yields CASRGGLAASYEQYF.

The chain uses TRBV9 and TRBJ1-2; 9 bases map to TRBD1. The CDR3 runs to 15 residues. Unmatched junction bases numbered 11, after V lost 3 bases and J lost 8 bases. The germline V gene has CDR1 SGDLS and CDR2 YYNGEE. The CDR3 spells CASSDHHRGLEGYTF. CDR3 DNA: TGTGCCAGCAGCGACCACCACAGGGGGCTAGAGGGCTACACCTTC.

The chain combines TRBV5-4 with TRBJ2-1; a weak D match, TRBD1 (6 bases). CDR3 size: 15 residues. V gave up 4 bases and J gave up 7 bases, with 18 bases separating them. Germline-derived CDR1 and CDR2 are SGHNT and YYREEE (reference sequence). The CDR3 is CASSVFTGPQNEQFF. The CDR3 DNA sequence: TGTGCCAGCAGCGTCTTCACAGGGCCTCAAAATGAGCAGTTCTTC.

V usage is TRBV9 and J usage is TRBJ2-5; the D call may be TRBD1 or TRBD2 (6 bases each). The CDR3 spans 16 residues. Germline-derived CDR1 and CDR2 are SGDLS and YYNGEE. V was cut by 0 bases and J by 5 bases, with 17 bases left in between. CDR3 residues: CASSVEGGRLAETQYF. CDR3 sequence (DNA): TGTGCCAGCAGCGTAGAAGGGGGGAGATTAGCTGAGACCCAGTACTTC.

V gene TRBV10-3 combines with J gene TRBJ1-2; D unclear. V lost 4 bases and J lost 3, with 9 bases in between. The CDR3 is made up of 13 amino acids. CDR1 and CDR2 from the germline V gene are ENHRY and SYGVKD. CDR3 residues: CAISVNRDYGYTF. As DNA, the CDR3 is TGTGCCATCAGTGTCAACAGAGACTATGGCTACACCTTC.

The J gene is TRBJ2-7, the V gene TRBV19; tentative D call: TRBD2 (6 bases). Trimming pared 4 bases from V and 3 bases from J, leaving 13 bases between. From germline, CDR1 is LNHDA and CDR2 SQIVND (reference sequence). The CDR3 has 14 residues. CDR3 sequence: CASSTRGGFYEQYF. CDR3 DNA sequence: TGTGCCAGTAGTACCAGAGGAGGGTTCTACGAGCAGTACTTC.